A selection of T cell receptor beta chains follows, all from one sample in a study of CD8 T cells in ankylosing spondylitis. In TCRdb, the 5' RACE reads were re-called with MiXCR into one record per CDR3 protein. The sample has 750,000 to 850,000 distinct CDR3 sequences, about 10% seen once; the top ten hold just over 0.5%. Source material: blood, either unsorted or a sorted T cell fraction (not recorded which). The receptors originated from a male donor with ankylosing spondylitis. Both conserved end residues are part of each CDR3. Each record gives: J gene, V gene, D gene, clone size, CDR3 DNA, CDR3 protein. A D gene is named only where the DNA matches it firmly. Clone size is shown for a subset of rows, as once, few, many or a class of expanded clone.

TRBJ2-1 TRBV9 NA few TGTGCCAGCAGCGTAATCCCAGGGGTGAATGAGCAGTTCTTC CASSVIPGVNEQFF
TRBJ2-1 TRBV7-3 NA few TGTGCCAGCAGCTTAACTGGAAGACCAGGCTACAATGAGCAGTTCTTC CASSLTGRPGYNEQFF
TRBJ1-2 TRBV9 NA few TGTGCCAGCAGCCCCTTCCCAGGGATGGCTAACTATGGCTACACCTTC CASSPFPGMANYGYTF
TRBJ1-1 TRBV20-1 NA NA TGCAGTGCTAGAGCGGGACTCCTGGCCACTGAAGCTTTCTTT CSARAGLLATEAFF
TRBJ1-2 TRBV14 NA NA TGTGCCAGCAGCCAAGGCTTGGCAAGGGACTATGGCTACACCTTC CASSQGLARDYGYTF
TRBJ2-7 TRBV5-5 NA NA TGTGCCAGCAGCTTGGCCCCGGGGTTCTACTACGAGCAGTACTTC CASSLAPGFYYEQYF
TRBJ2-1 TRBV20-1 NA few TGCAGTGCTAGGGCGGACGGTACGGCCTTTTTTGAGCAGTTCTTC CSARADGTAFFEQFF
TRBJ2-1 TRBV29-1 NA many TGCAGCGTTGTCCCGGGCCACAGCGACTCCTACAATGAGCAGTTCTTC CSVVPGHSDSYNEQFF
TRBJ2-2 TRBV6-2/TRBV6-3 TRBD1 NA TGTGCCATCCGACAGGGGAACACCGGGGAGCTGTTTTTT CAIRQGNTGELFF
TRBJ1-1 TRBV7-2 NA NA TGTGCCAGCACCCTCACAGGCCAGAACACTGAAGCTTTCTTT CASTLTGQNTEAFF
TRBJ1-4 TRBV4-2 NA NA TGTGCCAGCAGCCACAGAGCCGAGGAAAAACTGTTTTTT CASSHRAEEKLFF
TRBJ2-7 TRBV20-1 NA few TGCAGTGCTAATGGGGGCCGGGTCGAGCAGTACTTC CSANGGRVEQYF
TRBJ1-5 TRBV20-1 NA NA TGCAGTGCTAGATTTGGCAATCAGCCCCAGCATTTT CSARFGNQPQHF
TRBJ1-2 TRBV3-1 NA few TGTGCCAGCAGCCAAGATTGGTCTGGAAACTATGGCTACACCTTC CASSQDWSGNYGYTF
TRBJ1-1 TRBV28 NA NA TGTGCCAGCAGATACCTCGACAGCAACACTGAAGCTTTCTTT CASRYLDSNTEAFF
TRBJ1-3 TRBV18 NA NA TGTGCCAGCTCACCACAGGCAGAAGGAAACACCATATATTTT CASSPQAEGNTIYF
TRBJ2-2 TRBV6-2/TRBV6-3 NA NA TGTGCCAGCAGTTTAATATCTAGGAGCACCGGGGAGCTGTTTTTT CASSLISRSTGELFF
TRBJ1-6 TRBV20-1 NA few TGCAGTGTAACCCCGGGACCCTCATCACCCCTCCACTTT CSVTPGPSSPLHF
TRBJ2-7 TRBV24-1 NA few TGTGCCACCAGTGATTCTAGGGGAGCGGCCTACGAGCAGTACTTC CATSDSRGAAYEQYF
TRBJ2-6 TRBV6-5 NA few TGTGCCAGCAGTTACTTGCCAGGGCTAAGCTCTGGGGCCAACGTCCTGACTTTC CASSYLPGLSSGANVLTF
TRBJ2-1 TRBV5-1 TRBD2 few TGCGCCAGCAGCGGGACTAGGGAAAGTGAGCAGTTCTTC CASSGTRESEQFF
TRBJ2-1 TRBV4-3 NA NA TGCGCCAGCAGCCAAGCTGGGACTCTCAATGAGCAGTTCTTC CASSQAGTLNEQFF
TRBJ2-7 TRBV14 TRBD1 NA TGTGCCAGCAGCCAAGCCTTAGGAACAGGGGTCTCCTACGAGCAGTACTTC CASSQALGTGVSYEQYF
TRBJ2-1 TRBV18 NA NA TGTGCCAGCTCACCACCCGGGGTTTCAAGAGAGCAGTTCTTC CASSPPGVSREQFF
TRBJ2-1 TRBV28 NA many TGTGCCAGCAGCCGCGACTATGGCCCCTCCCCCTACAATGAGCAGTTCTTC CASSRDYGPSPYNEQFF
TRBJ2-3 TRBV7-2 NA many TGTGCCAGCAGCTTCTCAGGGGATACGCAGTATTTT CASSFSGDTQYF
TRBJ2-7 TRBV20-1 TRBD1 few TGCAGTGCTAGAGATCCCATTTGGACAGGGAACGAGCAGTACTTC CSARDPIWTGNEQYF
TRBJ2-3 TRBV12-3/TRBV12-4 NA many TGTGCCAGCAGTTTTGCCCGGCTGAGCGTCACAGATACGCAGTATTTT CASSFARLSVTDTQYF
TRBJ1-1 TRBV7-2 TRBD1 few TGTGCCAGCAGCAACCGGGACAGGGGGAACACTGAAGCTTTCTTT CASSNRDRGNTEAFF
TRBJ1-5 TRBV27 TRBD1 few TGTGCCAGCAGTCCGAGGACAGGGAGGAATCAGCCCCAGCATTTT CASSPRTGRNQPQHF
TRBJ2-2 TRBV4-2 TRBD2 many TGTGCCAGCAGCCAACGACTAGCTCTCACCGGGGAGCTGTTTTTT CASSQRLALTGELFF
TRBJ2-2 TRBV20-1 TRBD2 NA TGCAGTGTTTCGTCCGGGCCTAGCGGGATATTGGGGACCGGGGAGCTGTTTTTT CSVSSGPSGILGTGELFF
TRBJ2-2 TRBV20-1 TRBD1 few TGCAGTGCTAGAGAACTATGGGACAGGGGTTCAGGGGAGCTGTTTTTT CSARELWDRGSGELFF
TRBJ2-1 TRBV6-2/TRBV6-3 NA few TGTGCCAGCAGTTGGGGGGCAGCGGAGCAGTTCTTC CASSWGAAEQFF
TRBJ2-2 TRBV28 TRBD1 few TGTGCCTGCAGGGACAGGGGGACCGGCGGGGAGCTGTTTTTT CACRDRGTGGELFF
TRBJ2-3 TRBV20-1 NA many TGCAGTGCACCGGACGGGGTCGGGGATACGCAGTATTTT CSAPDGVGDTQYF
TRBJ2-1 TRBV11-2 NA NA TGTGCCAGCAGCTTAGATGGGCAGTACTATGAGCAGTTCTTC CASSLDGQYYEQFF
TRBJ1-6 TRBV27 NA NA TGTGCCAGCAGTGCAGAAGGGTCCTATAATTCACCCCTCCACTTT CASSAEGSYNSPLHF
TRBJ2-7 TRBV7-2 NA NA TGTGCCAGCAGCTCTAAAGTGGAGCAGTACTTC CASSSKVEQYF
TRBJ2-7 TRBV5-1 TRBD1 NA TGCGCCAGCAGCTTGGCGGCAGGGGGCATGTACGAGCAGTACTTC CASSLAAGGMYEQYF
TRBJ2-6 TRBV11-1 NA NA TGTGCCAGCAGCTTAGAATTTGGGACTGTCGTCTCTGGGGCCAACGTCCTGACTTTC CASSLEFGTVVSGANVLTF
TRBJ2-7 TRBV7-9 NA NA TGTGCCAGCAGTTCAATCTCCGGGACCTACTACGAGCAGTACTTC CASSSISGTYYEQYF
TRBJ2-1 TRBV27 NA many TGTGCCAGCAGTTCTCCCTCGCGTTGGCGATCGCAGTTCTTC CASSSPSRWRSQFF
TRBJ2-2 TRBV20-1 NA few TGCAGTGCTAGAGATAAGGGGACTGCCGGGGAGCTGTTTTTT CSARDKGTAGELFF
TRBJ2-7 TRBV20-1 NA NA TGCAGTGCCGGAAGTCTTTACGAGCAGTACTTC CSAGSLYEQYF
TRBJ2-5 TRBV20-1 TRBD2 NA TGCAGTGCCCAGAGGCGGGGGGCAAGCCATAGGGGCCAGTACTTC CSAQRRGASHRGQYF
TRBJ2-1 TRBV19 NA NA TGTGCCAGTAAGGACACACTGGAATACAATGAGCAGTTCTTC CASKDTLEYNEQFF
TRBJ2-1 TRBV7-2 TRBD1 NA TGTGCCAGCAGCGTACGGACAGGGGAGTGGAATGAGCAGTTCTTC CASSVRTGEWNEQFF
TRBJ1-1 TRBV5-1 NA many TGCGCCAGCAGCTTGGATGGCAGCACTGAAGCTTTCTTT CASSLDGSTEAFF
TRBJ1-3 TRBV5-5 NA few TGTGCCAGCAGCCGTCCCCTGGCCTCTGGAAACACCATATATTTT CASSRPLASGNTIYF
TRBJ2-3 TRBV15 TRBD1 NA TGTGCCACCAGCAGAGTGACAGGGCCCACAGATACGCAGTATTTT CATSRVTGPTDTQYF
TRBJ2-3 TRBV4-3 NA few TGCGCCAGCAGCCCTCTGGGGGTTGGAGCGGGTTACGCAGATACGCAGTATTTT CASSPLGVGAGYADTQYF
TRBJ1-5 TRBV18 NA few TGTGCCAGCTCACCAGGTCAGTACGGCAATCAGCCCCAGCATTTT CASSPGQYGNQPQHF
TRBJ1-1 TRBV12-3/TRBV12-4 NA NA TGTGCCAGCAGTTTAGAAACAGGGTACACTGAAGCTTTCTTT CASSLETGYTEAFF
TRBJ2-2 TRBV18 NA NA TGTGCCAGCTCACTACAACCGCAGACCGGGGAGCTGTTTTTT CASSLQPQTGELFF